Sequencing of this T cell receptor beta chain was carried out in a study of blood T cells in healthy people across ages. Study-wide results and limits: Changes seen in expanded clonotypes were possibly confounded by donor CMV status left unknown. A strong correlation was seen between TCR beta diversity and naive T cell percentage.

In the case of this clonotype: What it binds is unknown.

Using a J-beta primer mix together with a sample-barcoded 5' primer, a second PCR was run for roughly 7 to 12 cycles. TCRdb fed the 5' RACE reads into MiXCR, producing one record per CDR3 protein. The data show about a million distinct CDR3 sequences, just over 50% seen once. Sequenced sample: blood. The clonotype originates from a woman aged 55 to 70 in good health.

This CDR3 is CASSSGFPGEDTQYF. CDR3 coding DNA: TGTGCCAGCAGCTCGGGGTTTCCCGGCGAGGATACGCAGTATTTT. This chain links TRBV28 with TRBJ2-3; maybe TRBD2 (5 bases). V lost 6 bases, J lost 6 bases, and 19 bases lay in between. The CDR3 covers 15 residues. Germline assignment: CDR1 MDHEN and CDR2 SYDVKM.